Listed below are T cell receptor beta chains from one sample, sequenced in a study of blood T cell repertoires in COVID-19. Clones were read by immunoSEQ multiplex PCR, and TCRdb kept only the in-frame ones, dropping some. There are 65,000 to 75,000 clones in the sample; roughly four fifths occur only once, and roughly 9.7% lies in the top ten. The sample taken for sequencing was peripheral blood. Receptor source: a woman over 75 with acute or convalescent COVID-19. CDR3s include the opening cysteine and the closing phenylalanine or tryptophan. Each record gives: D gene, clone size, J gene, V gene, CDR3 DNA, CDR3 protein. D genes are given only for firm matches. The size of a clone is reported for some rows only, either as once, few or many, or as a class for expanded clones.

D: -
size: -
J: TRBJ1-5
V: TRBV3-1/TRBV3-2
DNA: TGTGCCAGCAGCCTCTGGGGGGGTGATCAGCCCCAGCATTTT
CDR3: CASSLWGGDQPQHF

D: TRBD1
size: -
J: TRBJ1-1
V: TRBV6-6
DNA: TGTGCCAGCAGCGGGACAGCGAACACTGAAGCTTTCTTT
CDR3: CASSGTANTEAFF

D: -
size: -
J: TRBJ1-3
V: TRBV18
DNA: TGTGCCAGCTCACCGTCAATATTTGAGAGAAACACCATATATTTT
CDR3: CASSPSIFERNTIYF

D: -
size: -
J: TRBJ1-3
V: TRBV9
DNA: TGTGCCAGCAGCGTAGAGCCAACTGACACCATATATTTT
CDR3: CASSVEPTDTIYF

D: TRBD1
size: -
J: TRBJ1-2
V: TRBV10-2
DNA: TGCGCCAGCAGTGAGTCGGAGGGGGCAGCCGGCTACACCTTC
CDR3: CASSESEGAAGYTF

D: TRBD1
size: -
J: TRBJ2-7
V: TRBV19
DNA: TGTGCCAGTAGGGGGACAGGGAAGAACGAGCAGTACTTC
CDR3: CASRGTGKNEQYF

D: TRBD1
size: -
J: TRBJ1-4
V: TRBV7-6
DNA: TGTGCCAGCAGCTTAGCGGAGTACAGGGGCCGTTACGAAAAACTGTTTTTT
CDR3: CASSLAEYRGRYEKLFF

D: TRBD1
size: -
J: TRBJ1-5
V: TRBV10-3
DNA: TGTGCTGAGGAGGGGGCTTCTCAGCCCCAGCATTTT
CDR3: CAEEGASQPQHF

D: TRBD1
size: -
J: TRBJ2-7
V: TRBV12-3/TRBV12-4
DNA: TGTGCCAGCAGACTAGGGACAGTCTACGAGCAGTACTTC
CDR3: CASRLGTVYEQYF

D: -
size: -
J: TRBJ1-5
V: TRBV18
DNA: TGTGCCAGCCGAGAAGCAGGAAACAATCAGCCCCAGCATTTT
CDR3: CASREAGNNQPQHF

D: -
size: -
J: TRBJ1-6
V: TRBV3-1/TRBV3-2
DNA: TGTGCCAGCAGCCGGAAGGACAGAAATTCACCCCTCCACTTT
CDR3: CASSRKDRNSPLHF

D: TRBD1
size: -
J: TRBJ1-4
V: TRBV18
DNA: TGTGCCAGCTCACCAGGACAGGGGAATGAAAAACTGTTTTTT
CDR3: CASSPGQGNEKLFF

D: -
size: -
J: TRBJ2-5
V: TRBV9
DNA: TGTGCCAGCAGTTCAGCAGGGTTGGAGACCCAGTACTTC
CDR3: CASSSAGLETQYF

D: TRBD1
size: -
J: TRBJ1-5
V: TRBV19
DNA: TGTGCCAGTAGTATCCAGACAGGGGTCCGTTTCAATCAGCCCCAGCATTTT
CDR3: CASSIQTGVRFNQPQHF

D: TRBD1
size: -
J: TRBJ2-5
V: TRBV7-7
DNA: TGTGCTAGCAGCTTAACAGGGGATCGATTCGGGGAGACCCAGTACTTC
CDR3: CASSLTGDRFGETQYF

D: TRBD1
size: -
J: TRBJ2-5
V: TRBV14
DNA: TGTGCCAGCAGCCAAGACAGGGGGCCCTACCAAGAGACCCAGTACTTC
CDR3: CASSQDRGPYQETQYF

D: -
size: -
J: TRBJ1-4
V: TRBV6-1
DNA: TGTGCCAGCAGTGAAGCGGCTGGAAGGGGCCAACTGTTTTTT
CDR3: CASSEAAGRGQLFF

D: -
size: -
J: TRBJ1-1
V: TRBV11-3
DNA: TGTGCCAGCAGCCACGCCGGGGACACTGAAGCTTTCTTT
CDR3: CASSHAGDTEAFF

D: -
size: -
J: TRBJ1-2
V: TRBV19
DNA: TGTGCCAGTAGTATAGCATTCAACAGGGTTGGATATGGCTACACCTTC
CDR3: CASSIAFNRVGYGYTF

D: -
size: once
J: TRBJ1-3
V: TRBV3-1/TRBV3-2
DNA: TGTGCCAGCAGCCAACCGGCAAGGAGCTCTGGAAACACCATATATTTT
CDR3: CASSQPARSSGNTIYF

D: TRBD2
size: -
J: TRBJ2-1
V: TRBV29-1
DNA: TGCAGCGTTGAAGGGACCGGGGGGGTGGTCAATGAGCAGTTCTTC
CDR3: CSVEGTGGVVNEQFF

D: -
size: -
J: TRBJ1-5
V: TRBV23-1
DNA: TGCGCCAGCAGTCCTTCTGGCAGTCTCAATCAGCCCCAGCATTTT
CDR3: CASSPSGSLNQPQHF

D: -
size: -
J: TRBJ2-2
V: TRBV7-6
DNA: TGTGCCAGCACCTTCCGGGGAGGCGGGGAGCTGTTTTTT
CDR3: CASTFRGGGELFF

D: TRBD1
size: -
J: TRBJ2-7
V: TRBV18
DNA: TGTGCCAGCTCACCCCTACAGGGACAGGGATCCTACGAGCAGTACTTC
CDR3: CASSPLQGQGSYEQYF

D: -
size: -
J: TRBJ1-1
V: TRBV14
DNA: TGTGCCAGCAGAGGAGGGGCAAACACTGAAGCTTTCTTT
CDR3: CASRGGANTEAFF

D: TRBD1
size: -
J: TRBJ1-5
V: TRBV6-1
DNA: TGTGCCAGCCGTGGACAGGGGGGAATTATGAGCAATCAGCCCCAGCATTTT
CDR3: CASRGQGGIMSNQPQHF

D: -
size: -
J: TRBJ1-2
V: TRBV19
DNA: TGTGCCAGTAGAAAAAGGACAGTACTCTCAGGGAACTATGGCTACACCTTC
CDR3: CASRKRTVLSGNYGYTF

D: TRBD1
size: -
J: TRBJ1-5
V: TRBV10-3
DNA: TGTGCCATCAGTGGAGGGACAGGGGGCAATCAGCCCCAGCATTTT
CDR3: CAISGGTGGNQPQHF

D: TRBD1
size: -
J: TRBJ1-1
V: TRBV7-6
DNA: TGTGCCAGCAGCTTAGTAGGGGGACAGGGAAACACTGAAGCTTTCTTT
CDR3: CASSLVGGQGNTEAFF

D: -
size: -
J: TRBJ1-2
V: TRBV6-5
DNA: TGTGCCAGCAGTTACTCGGCGGGGAGGGGTGGCTACACCTTC
CDR3: CASSYSAGRGGYTF

D: TRBD2
size: -
J: TRBJ2-7
V: TRBV18
DNA: TGTGCCAGCTCACCTGGGAGGGAAATCGAGCAGTACTTC
CDR3: CASSPGREIEQYF

D: -
size: -
J: TRBJ1-2
V: TRBV6-1
DNA: TGTGCCAGCAGTGAAGGTTCGGGGTTGTTCACTAACTATGGCTACACCTTC
CDR3: CASSEGSGLFTNYGYTF

D: TRBD1
size: -
J: TRBJ1-5
V: TRBV6-5
DNA: TGTGCCAGCAGCGCTACAGGGGGCGGACAGCCCCAGCATTTT
CDR3: CASSATGGGQPQHF

D: TRBD1
size: -
J: TRBJ1-2
V: TRBV11-2
DNA: TGTGCCAGCAGCTCGCTCCGGGACAGGGACGTTGGCTACACCTTC
CDR3: CASSSLRDRDVGYTF

D: TRBD1
size: -
J: TRBJ1-6
V: TRBV30
DNA: TGTGCCTGGAACAACAGGGGGCAGTATTCACCCCTCCACTTT
CDR3: CAWNNRGQYSPLHF

D: -
size: -
J: TRBJ2-3
V: TRBV5-1
DNA: TGCGCCAGCAGCCGGAACCGCCGGGACTCCGGCACAGATACGCAGTATTTT
CDR3: CASSRNRRDSGTDTQYF

D: -
size: -
J: TRBJ2-2
V: TRBV9
DNA: TGTGCCAGCAGCCCTCCGAGGACATCCGGGGAGCTGTTTTTT
CDR3: CASSPPRTSGELFF

D: -
size: medium-sized
J: TRBJ1-1
V: TRBV6-1
DNA: TGTGCCAGCAGTGAAGCGGGGGGGACTGAAGCTTTCTTT
CDR3: CASSEAGGTEAFF

D: TRBD1
size: few
J: TRBJ1-6
V: TRBV4-1
DNA: TGCGCCAGCAGCCAACTTAAGGGGACAGATAATTCACCCCTCCACTTT
CDR3: CASSQLKGTDNSPLHF

D: -
size: -
J: TRBJ2-7
V: TRBV15
DNA: TGTGCCACCAGCAGAGGGTTGGCATACGAGCAGTACTTC
CDR3: CATSRGLAYEQYF

D: TRBD1
size: -
J: TRBJ2-7
V: TRBV5-1
DNA: TGCGCCAGCAGTCCAGGGGGCGGCTCCTACGAGCAGTACTTC
CDR3: CASSPGGGSYEQYF

D: TRBD2
size: -
J: TRBJ2-7
V: TRBV5-4
DNA: TGTGCCAGCAGCTTGGGGGGGGGGATCTACGAGCAGTACTTC
CDR3: CASSLGGGIYEQYF

D: TRBD2
size: -
J: TRBJ2-3
V: TRBV6-5
DNA: TGTGCCAGCAGCCTAGCGGGGGGCTCAGATACGCAGTATTTT
CDR3: CASSLAGGSDTQYF

D: TRBD1
size: -
J: TRBJ1-2
V: TRBV15
DNA: TGTGCCACCAGAGGACAGGAGAGCTATGGCTACACCTTC
CDR3: CATRGQESYGYTF

D: -
size: -
J: TRBJ1-1
V: TRBV7-9
DNA: TGTGCCAGCAGCCCATCCCGGGAAGCTTTCTTT
CDR3: CASSPSREAFF

D: TRBD1
size: once
J: TRBJ1-1
V: TRBV7-9
DNA: TGTGCCAGCAGCCTGGACAGGGTCGAAGCTTTCTTT
CDR3: CASSLDRVEAFF

D: TRBD1
size: -
J: TRBJ1-1
V: TRBV6-5
DNA: TGTGCCAGCACCCCACCCGGGACAGGGGGCACTGAAGCTTTCTTT
CDR3: CASTPPGTGGTEAFF

D: -
size: -
J: TRBJ1-2
V: TRBV5-1
DNA: TGCGCCAGCAGCTTGGGAGGGGGTATGGATGGCTACACCTTC
CDR3: CASSLGGGMDGYTF

D: TRBD1
size: few
J: TRBJ2-7
V: TRBV19
DNA: TGTGCCAGTAGTATAGCGTCCGACAGGGGCGAGCAGTACTTC
CDR3: CASSIASDRGEQYF

D: -
size: -
J: TRBJ1-2
V: TRBV18
DNA: TGTGCCAGCTCACCAAGCAGGGAACAATATGGCTACACCTTC
CDR3: CASSPSREQYGYTF

D: -
size: few
J: TRBJ2-3
V: TRBV5-1
DNA: TGCGCCAGCAGCTTGGCTACAGGAGGGTTGACGCAGTATTTT
CDR3: CASSLATGGLTQYF

D: -
size: -
J: TRBJ1-3
V: TRBV11-2
DNA: TGTGCCAGCAGCTTAGATGGGGGCAGATACTCTGGAAACACCATATATTTT
CDR3: CASSLDGGRYSGNTIYF

D: -
size: -
J: TRBJ1-2
V: TRBV6-5
DNA: TGTGCCAGCAGTTACTCCCAGACTCGAGCTAACTATGGCTACACCTTC
CDR3: CASSYSQTRANYGYTF

D: -
size: -
J: TRBJ2-2
V: TRBV6-5
DNA: TGTGCCAGCAGCCACAGGGAGCCCGGGGAGCTGTTTTTT
CDR3: CASSHREPGELFF

D: TRBD2
size: -
J: TRBJ2-5
V: TRBV18
DNA: TGTGCCAGCTCACCGCGCGCTAGCGGAAAAGAGACCCAGTACTTC
CDR3: CASSPRASGKETQYF

D: TRBD2
size: -
J: TRBJ2-1
V: TRBV10-2
DNA: TGCGCCAGCAGTGAGAAGCGGGGGGGCGGGTACAATGAGCAGTTCTTC
CDR3: CASSEKRGGGYNEQFF

D: -
size: -
J: TRBJ1-2
V: TRBV30
DNA: TGTGCCTGGAGTGTACAGAACGACTATGGCTACACCTTC
CDR3: CAWSVQNDYGYTF

D: TRBD1
size: -
J: TRBJ1-6
V: TRBV9
DNA: TGTGCCAGCGGCCCACCGACAGGGATGAATTCACCCCTCCACTTT
CDR3: CASGPPTGMNSPLHF

D: -
size: -
J: TRBJ1-4
V: TRBV3-1/TRBV3-2
DNA: TGTGCCAGCAGCCCCGGGGGGACGCGACTGTTTTTT
CDR3: CASSPGGTRLFF

D: TRBD1
size: -
J: TRBJ2-3
V: TRBV6-6
DNA: TGTGCCAGCACCGCACGACAGGGGAGCACAGATACGCAGTATTTT
CDR3: CASTARQGSTDTQYF